This T cell receptor (beta chain) was recorded in a study of high-grade serous ovarian cancer treatment subgroups. Whole-study context: On average, roughly 15,000 reads and 6,000 to 7,500 unique TCR beta rearrangements were obtained per sample.

Tumor tissue was taken before any definitive surgery or chemotherapy was given. Germline CDR1 and CDR2: PRHDT and FYEKMQ (reference sequence). CDR3 length: 14 residues. J gave up 7 bases and V 7 bases, and 7 bases lay outside the gene matches. Findings and limits, study-wide: TCR relatedness rose with neoantigen level and trended with mutation load. Without spatial data, bulk sequencing limits insight into HGSC tumor diversity. Tumors within one patient showed repertoire similarity of roughly 0.1 to 0.85.

Of note for this clone: The antigen remains undetermined.

Measured with immunoSEQ multiplex PCR; TCRdb has only the in-frame clones, and not every one. The sample has around 5,700 clones; around 79% are singletons. The receptor was isolated from a human donor with high-grade serous ovarian cancer. The source material was tumor tissue. V and J are TRBV13 and TRBJ1-6; 7 bases match TRBD1. CDR3 sequence (DNA): TGTGCCAGCAACCCGGGACAGTTCAATTCACCCCTCCACTTT. Translating gives CASNPGQFNSPLHF.